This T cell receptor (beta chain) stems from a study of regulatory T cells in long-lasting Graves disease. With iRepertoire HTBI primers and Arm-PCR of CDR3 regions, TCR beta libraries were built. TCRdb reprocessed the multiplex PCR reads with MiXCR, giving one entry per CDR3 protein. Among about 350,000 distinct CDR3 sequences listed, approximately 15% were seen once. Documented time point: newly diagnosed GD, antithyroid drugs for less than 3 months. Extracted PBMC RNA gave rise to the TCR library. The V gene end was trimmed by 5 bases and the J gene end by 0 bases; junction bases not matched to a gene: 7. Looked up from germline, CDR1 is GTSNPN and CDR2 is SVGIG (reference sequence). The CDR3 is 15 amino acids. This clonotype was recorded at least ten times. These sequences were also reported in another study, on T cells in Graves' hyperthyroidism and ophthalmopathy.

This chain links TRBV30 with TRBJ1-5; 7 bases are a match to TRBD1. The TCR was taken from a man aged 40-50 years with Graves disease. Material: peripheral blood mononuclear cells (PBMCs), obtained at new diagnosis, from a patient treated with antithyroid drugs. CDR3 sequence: CAWATGLASNQPQHF. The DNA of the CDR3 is TGTGCCTGGGCGACAGGGTTGGCTAGCAATCAGCCCCAGCATTTT.